The 24 T cell receptor beta chains below were found in one sample sequenced in a study of graft-versus-host responses after intestinal transplantation. Produced via immunoSEQ multiplex PCR; TCRdb's table is partial and in-frame only. The sample yields about 15,000 clones, 25% to 40% seen once. The plating included around 200,000 irradiated, violet-dye-labeled stimulator cells together with around 200,000 CFSE-labeled responder cells. The sequenced sample was alloreactive CD8+ T cells from a mixed lymphocyte reaction culture, obtained before intestinal transplant. Indicated subset: CFSE-low proliferating T cells sorted from approximately 6-day pre-transplant mixed lymphocyte reaction (GvH or HvG direction). The source of these receptors is a human patient who received an intestinal transplant.

This chain joins TRBV27 and TRBJ2-2; 7 nucleotides align to TRBD1. The trim removed 3 bases at V and 3 bases at J, leaving 13 bases unmatched. CDR3 length equals 18 residues. The V gene's germline CDR1 is MNHEY and CDR2 SMNVEV (reference sequence). The chain's CDR3 is CASSFRPQGRLDTGELFF. The CDR3 region has the DNA TGTGCCAGCAGTTTCCGCCCACAGGGGCGGTTGGACACCGGGGAGCTGTTTTTT.

The CDR3, as DNA: TGTGCCAGCAGCCCTAGAACCTATGGGGATACGCAGTATTTT. It yields the protein CASSPRTYGDTQYF. This rearrangement joins TRBV14 to TRBJ2-3, with D uncertain. Germline V lookup: CDR1 SGHDN, CDR2 FVKESK. The CDR3 is 14 residues long. V lost 4 bases, J lost 6 bases, and 14 bases lay in between.

This clone was detected only a few times. The rearrangement uses TRBV29-1 and TRBJ2-7; D is perhaps TRBD2 (5 bases). V was pared by 4 bases and J by 7 bases, with 17 bases between. In germline, CDR1 is SQVTM, CDR2 ANQGSEA. The CDR3 has 13 amino acids. In nucleotides, the CDR3 is TGCAGCGTTGCCGTACGGACTGGCGAAGAGCAGTACTTC. Its translation: CSVAVRTGEEQYF.

The CDR3: CAWTLSGGAADTQYF. Here the CDR3 DNA reads TGTGCCTGGACCCTAAGCGGGGGGGCAGCAGATACGCAGTATTTT. The chain has TRBV30 and TRBJ2-3, with 10 bases lining up with TRBD2. The germline CDR1 and CDR2 sequences are GTSNPN and SVGIG (reference sequence). The CDR3 contains 15 residues. J was trimmed by 4 bases and V by 4 bases; bases with no gene match: 8.

The chain employs TRBV30 and TRBJ2-5; 14 positions match TRBD2. The ends lost 2 bases at V and 4 bases at J; junction bases unmatched: 3. Per germline, CDR1 GTSNPN and CDR2 SVGIG (reference sequence). This CDR3 is built from 15 residues. CDR3 DNA sequence: TGTGCCTGGAGTTCCGGACTAGCGGGGGGAGAGACCCAGTACTTC. Its translation is CAWSSGLAGGETQYF.

This rearrangement joins TRBV5-6 to TRBJ2-7; D not certain. The CDR3 consists of 13 residues. Between the trimmed V and J ends, which lost 0 bases and 4 bases, there was a span of 8 bases. Germline V gene sequence: CDR1 SGHDT, CDR2 YYEEEE. The CDR3 DNA reads as TGTGCCAGCAGCTTGGGCTACCCTTACGAGCAGTACTTC. Translation gives CASSLGYPYEQYF.

The genes are TRBV11-2 and TRBJ2-7, with 7 bases lining up with TRBD2. V trimming: 7 bases; J trimming: 3 bases; junction bases outside the gene matches: 6. Germline CDR1 reads SGHAT; CDR2 reads FQNNGV. The CDR3 spans 13 residues. Here the CDR3 DNA reads TGTGCCAGCAACAGCCGCGGGGGCTACGAGCAGTACTTC. Amino acids: CASNSRGGYEQYF.

This clone is deemed medium-sized. The V call is TRBV4-3, the J call TRBJ1-1, with D uncertain. Germline CDR1 and CDR2: LGHNA and YSLEER. The V end lost 1 base, the J end lost 4 bases, and 7 bases lay between the germline ends. This CDR3 comprises 13 residues. The CDR3 region has the DNA TGCGCCAGCAGCCAAGTCCGGGGCACTGAAGCTTTCTTT. The encoded protein is CASSQVRGTEAFF.

The V and J genes are TRBV9 and TRBJ2-7, with TRBD2 matching 8 bases. Germline-derived CDR1 and CDR2 are SGDLS and YYNGEE. This CDR3 contains 15 residues. With 1 base clipped from V and 2 bases from J, the junction kept 5 bases outside the gene matches. CDR3 nucleotide sequence: TGTGCCAGCAGCGTAACATGGACTAGCACCTACGAGCAGTACTTC. It translates to CASSVTWTSTYEQYF.

The J gene is TRBJ1-2, the V gene TRBV5-5; 9 bases match TRBD1. The CDR3 runs to 15 residues. CDR1 is SGHKS and CDR2 is YYEKEE in the germline V gene (reference sequence). With V trimmed by 0 bases and J by 4 bases, 4 bases remained unmatched. CDR3: CASSLDRGPVYGYTF. In DNA form, the CDR3 reads TGTGCCAGCAGCTTGGACAGGGGGCCGGTCTATGGCTACACCTTC. The full variable domain, in which reference TRBV5-5 and TRBJ1-2 provide the parts outside the CDR3, is DAGVTQSPTHLIKTRGQQVTLRCSPISGHKSVSWYQQVLGQGPQFIFQYYEKEERGRGNFPDRFSARQFPNYSSELNVNALLLGDSALYLCASSLDRGPVYGYTFGSGTRLTVV.

This rearrangement joins TRBV4-3 to TRBJ2-3, with a weak D call TRBD2 (6 bases). The CDR3 sequence is 15 residues long. From germline, CDR1 is LGHNA and CDR2 YSLEER. The V gene lost 1 base and the J gene lost 4 bases, with 12 bases spanning the gap. The CDR3 spells CASSQGAGWADTQYF. The CDR3 bases are TGCGCCAGCAGCCAAGGGGCGGGGTGGGCAGATACGCAGTATTTT.

This chain uses TRBV15 with TRBJ1-1, with 11 nucleotides matching TRBD1. CDR1 is LNHNV, CDR2 YYDKDF, per germline (reference sequence). This CDR3 region has 16 residues. V trimming: 1 base; J trimming: 4 bases; junction bases outside the gene matches: 5. CDR3 amino acids: CATSRGLDRGPTEAFF. The CDR3 DNA is TGTGCCACCAGCAGAGGATTGGACAGGGGGCCCACTGAAGCTTTCTTT.

Judged by abundance, this clone is medium-sized. The chain carries TRBV4-3 and TRBJ1-5; 7 nucleotides line up with TRBD1. Germline CDR1 reads LGHNA; CDR2 reads YSLEER. This CDR3 region has 14 residues. V lost 1 base and J lost 4; bases outside the gene matches: 1. In nucleotides, the CDR3 is TGCGCCAGCAGCCAAGTCAGGGGGAATCAGCCCCAGCATTTT. Its translation: CASSQVRGNQPQHF.

A few counts support this clone. The chain is built from TRBV7-8 and TRBJ2-1; the match to TRBD2 covers 7 bases. The V and J ends lost 4 bases and 7 bases, in that order; junction bases with no gene match: 7. This CDR3 comprises 14 residues. Germline CDR1 SGHVS, CDR2 FQNEAQ. This CDR3 is CASSSRPGGNEQFF. The CDR3 nucleotides are TGTGCCAGCAGCTCCCGGCCCGGGGGGAATGAGCAGTTCTTC.

V is TRBV11-2 and J is TRBJ1-2; 9 bases match TRBD1. The CDR3 runs to 16 residues. V dropped 5 bases and J dropped 4; count of bases not matched to a gene: 11. Germline V CDR1 and CDR2: SGHAT, FQNNGV. The CDR3 protein is CASSHPGTGLTYGYTF. CDR3 bases: TGTGCCAGCAGCCATCCCGGGACAGGGTTGACCTATGGCTACACCTTC.

This clone was seen more than once but under ten times. The chain has TRBV5-1 and TRBJ2-7, with D maybe TRBD1 (6 bases). V was clipped by 0 bases and J by 5 bases, with 12 bases between them. Germline values: CDR1 SGHRS, CDR2 YFSETQ. The CDR3 covers 14 residues. CDR3 sequence: CASSLGQGINEQYF. The CDR3 DNA sequence: TGCGCCAGCAGCTTGGGGCAGGGGATAAACGAGCAGTACTTC.

This clone has a handful of counts. The rearrangement joins TRBV9 to TRBJ2-7; TRBD1 might be the D (5 bases). The V gene lost 3 bases and the J gene lost 7 bases, with 8 bases spanning the gap. The CDR3 sequence is 11 residues long. Germline V gene data show CDR1 as SGDLS and CDR2 as YYNGEE. CDR3: CASSESGEQYF. The CDR3, as DNA: TGTGCCAGCAGCGAATCAGGGGAGCAGTACTTC. Together with reference TRBV9 and TRBJ2-7, the CDR3 gives the full variable domain: DSGVTQTPKHLITATGQRVTLRCSPRSGDLSVYWYQQSLDQGLQFLIQYYNGEERAKGNILERFSAQQFPDLHSELNLSSLELGDSALYFCASSESGEQYFGPGTRLTVT.

The CDR3 nucleotides read TGTGCCAGCAGCGCCGTCGGGGGACTAGAAACTAGCACAGATACGCAGTATTTT. It encodes CASSAVGGLETSTDTQYF. This chain joins TRBV9 and TRBJ2-3; TRBD2 aligns across 8 bases. J gave up 0 bases and V 3 bases, and 12 bases lay outside the gene matches. CDR1 SGDLS and CDR2 YYNGEE come from the germline V gene. The CDR3 sequence is 18 residues long.

This clone was counted between two and nine times. V usage is TRBV30 and J usage is TRBJ2-7, with 7 bases identical to TRBD1. CDR1 and CDR2 from the germline V gene are GTSNPN and SVGIG (reference sequence). This CDR3 comprises 13 residues. Trimming at V came to 0 bases and at J to 4 bases, leaving 3 bases not matched to a gene. In DNA, the CDR3 is TGTGCCTGGAGTGTTGGGACAGATTACGAGCAGTACTTC. Amino acid sequence: CAWSVGTDYEQYF.

By its share, this clone is medium-sized. The genes are TRBV4-1 and TRBJ1-2, with D unclear. The CDR3 has 13 residues. V lost 1 base and J lost 4, with 7 bases in between. CDR1 is MGHRA, CDR2 YSYEKL, per germline. The CDR3 DNA sequence: TGCGCCAGCAGCCAAGTGCCAGTCTATGGCTACACCTTC. Translated, it gives CASSQVPVYGYTF.

This clone was recorded a few times. V and J are TRBV7-2 and TRBJ2-5; 9 nucleotides line up with TRBD2. Matching the DNA end better, TRBJ2-7 makes the J call doubtful. Germline V gene data show CDR1 as SGHTA and CDR2 as FQGNSA. CDR3 size: 15 residues. DNA of the CDR3: TGTGCCAGCAGCTTAGTTCTAGCGGGGAGCTACGAGCAGTACTTC. Residues: CASSLVLAGSYEQYF.

This rearrangement joins TRBV4-3 to TRBJ1-2; 9 bases are a match to TRBD1. This CDR3 is built from 15 residues. Germline V gene lookup returns CDR1 LGHNA and CDR2 YSLEER. V lost 4 bases to trimming and J lost 8 bases; unmatched junction nucleotides: 11. The CDR3 sequence: CASSPYTGGENGYTF. CDR3 in DNA: TGCGCCAGCAGCCCCTACACAGGGGGCGAGAACGGCTACACCTTC.

The chain joins TRBV27 to TRBJ2-1; D is unresolved. The germline V and J ends were trimmed by 0 bases and 5 bases, with 8 bases remaining between them. The germline V gene encodes CDR1 MNHEY and CDR2 SMNVEV (reference sequence). The CDR3 has 14 residues. The DNA of the CDR3 is TGTGCCAGCAGTTTATCTGCAGGTAACAATGAGCAGTTCTTC. This gives the protein CASSLSAGNNEQFF.

The rearrangement links TRBV6-5 to TRBJ2-7; the match to TRBD1 covers 7 bases. The CDR3 is 14 amino acids. Trimming cost V 0 bases and J 2 bases; bases outside gene matches: 1. The germline gives CDR1 MNHEY, CDR2 SVGAGI. The chain's CDR3 is CASSYSGTAYEQYF. CDR3 in DNA: TGTGCCAGCAGTTACTCCGGGACAGCCTACGAGCAGTACTTC.